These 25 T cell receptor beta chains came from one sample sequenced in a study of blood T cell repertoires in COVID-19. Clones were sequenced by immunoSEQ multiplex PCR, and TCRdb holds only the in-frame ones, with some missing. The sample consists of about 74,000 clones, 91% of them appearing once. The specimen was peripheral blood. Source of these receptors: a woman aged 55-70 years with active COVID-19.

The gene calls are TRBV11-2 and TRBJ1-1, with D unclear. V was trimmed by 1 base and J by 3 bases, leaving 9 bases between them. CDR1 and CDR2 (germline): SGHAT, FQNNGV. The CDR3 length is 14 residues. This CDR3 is CASSLVTGYTEAFF. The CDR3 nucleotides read TGTGCCAGCAGCTTAGTGACGGGGTACACTGAAGCTTTCTTT.

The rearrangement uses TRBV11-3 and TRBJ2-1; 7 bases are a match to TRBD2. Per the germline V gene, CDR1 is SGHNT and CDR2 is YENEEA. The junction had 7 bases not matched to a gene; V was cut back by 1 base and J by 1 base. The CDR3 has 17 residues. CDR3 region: CASSLVLSGRSYNEQFF. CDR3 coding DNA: TGTGCCAGCAGCTTAGTTCTTAGCGGGCGTTCCTACAATGAGCAGTTCTTC.

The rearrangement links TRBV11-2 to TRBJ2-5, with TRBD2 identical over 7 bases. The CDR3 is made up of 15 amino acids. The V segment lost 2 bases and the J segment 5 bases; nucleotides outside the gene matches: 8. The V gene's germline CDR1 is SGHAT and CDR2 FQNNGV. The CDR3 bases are TGTGCCAGCAGCTTATCCGGCGGGAGCGGGGAGACCCAGTACTTC. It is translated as CASSLSGGSGETQYF.

CDR3 nucleotide sequence: TGTGCCAGCAGTTCTCAGGGCGAGACCCAGTACTTC. It translates to CASSSQGETQYF. V gene TRBV28 combines with J gene TRBJ2-5; D may be TRBD1 (5 bases). The germline CDR1 and CDR2 sequences are MDHEN and SYDVKM. The CDR3 covers 12 residues. Trimming removed 4 bases from V and 5 bases from J, with 8 bases in between.

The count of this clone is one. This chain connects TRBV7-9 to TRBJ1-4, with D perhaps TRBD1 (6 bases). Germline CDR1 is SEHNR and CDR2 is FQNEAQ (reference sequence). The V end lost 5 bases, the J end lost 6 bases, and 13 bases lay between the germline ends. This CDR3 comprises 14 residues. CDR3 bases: TGTGCCAGCAGCGAGGACAGCAGACATGAAAAACTGTTTTTT. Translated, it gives CASSEDSRHEKLFF.

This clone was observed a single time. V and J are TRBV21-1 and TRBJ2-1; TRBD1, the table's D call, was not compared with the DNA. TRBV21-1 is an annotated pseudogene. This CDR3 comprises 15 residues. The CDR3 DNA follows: TGTGCCAGGACCTTTTGCATCAGGCGCTACAATGAGCAGTTCTTC. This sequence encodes CARTFCIRRYNEQFF.

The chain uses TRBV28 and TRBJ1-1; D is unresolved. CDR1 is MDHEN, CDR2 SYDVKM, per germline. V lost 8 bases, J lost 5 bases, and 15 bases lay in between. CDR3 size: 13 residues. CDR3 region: CASEETLFTEAFF. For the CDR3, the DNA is TGTGCCAGCGAGGAGACCCTTTTTACTGAAGCTTTCTTT. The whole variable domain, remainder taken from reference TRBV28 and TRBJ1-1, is DVKVTQSSRYLVKRTGEKVFLECVQDMDHENMFWYRQDPGLGLRLIYFSYDVKMKEKGDIPEGYSVSREKKERFSLILESASTNQTSMYLCASEETLFTEAFFGQGTRLTVV.

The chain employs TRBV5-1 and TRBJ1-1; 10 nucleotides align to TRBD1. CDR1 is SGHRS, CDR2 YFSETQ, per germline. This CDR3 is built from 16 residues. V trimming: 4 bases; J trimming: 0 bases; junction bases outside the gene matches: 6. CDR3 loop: CASSVRTGGVNTEAFF. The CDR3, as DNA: TGCGCCAGCAGCGTCCGGACAGGGGGGGTGAACACTGAAGCTTTCTTT. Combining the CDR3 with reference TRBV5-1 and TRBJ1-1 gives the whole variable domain KAGVTQTPRYLIKTRGQQVTLSCSPISGHRSVSWYQQTPGQGLQFLFEYFSETQRNKGNFPGRFSGRQFSNSRSEMNVSTLELGDSALYLCASSVRTGGVNTEAFFGQGTRLTVV.

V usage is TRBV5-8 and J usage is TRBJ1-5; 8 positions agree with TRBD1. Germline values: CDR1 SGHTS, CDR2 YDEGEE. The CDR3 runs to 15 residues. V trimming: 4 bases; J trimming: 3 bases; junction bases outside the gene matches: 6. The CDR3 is CASSDGQGYNQPQHF. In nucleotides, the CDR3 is TGTGCCAGCAGCGACGGACAGGGTTACAATCAGCCCCAGCATTTT.

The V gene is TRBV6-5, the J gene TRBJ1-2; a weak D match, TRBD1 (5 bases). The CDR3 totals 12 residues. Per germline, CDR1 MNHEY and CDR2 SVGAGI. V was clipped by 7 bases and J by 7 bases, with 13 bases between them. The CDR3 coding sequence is TGTGCCAGCAAAGGAGCGGGGGGTGGCTACACCTTC. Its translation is CASKGAGGGYTF.

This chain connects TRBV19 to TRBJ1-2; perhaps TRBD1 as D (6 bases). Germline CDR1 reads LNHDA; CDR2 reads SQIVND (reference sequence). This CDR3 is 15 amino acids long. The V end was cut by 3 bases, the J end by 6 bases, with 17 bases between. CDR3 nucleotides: TGTGCCAGTAGTATGTGGCAGGGGAATCGTGATGGCTACACCTTC. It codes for CASSMWQGNRDGYTF.

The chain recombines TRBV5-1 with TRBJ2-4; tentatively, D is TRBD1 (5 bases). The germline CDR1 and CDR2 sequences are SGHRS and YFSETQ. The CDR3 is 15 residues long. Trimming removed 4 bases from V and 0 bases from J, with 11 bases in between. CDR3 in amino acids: CASSPGQVAKNIQYF. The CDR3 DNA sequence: TGCGCCAGCAGCCCTGGACAAGTAGCCAAAAACATTCAGTACTTC.

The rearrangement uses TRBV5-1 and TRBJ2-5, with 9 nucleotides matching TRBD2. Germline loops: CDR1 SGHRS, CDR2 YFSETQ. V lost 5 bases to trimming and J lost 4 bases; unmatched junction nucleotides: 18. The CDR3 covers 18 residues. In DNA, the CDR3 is TGCGCCAGCAGTTCCGGACGTTCGGCGGGAGGGCCCTCAGAGACCCAGTACTTC. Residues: CASSSGRSAGGPSETQYF.

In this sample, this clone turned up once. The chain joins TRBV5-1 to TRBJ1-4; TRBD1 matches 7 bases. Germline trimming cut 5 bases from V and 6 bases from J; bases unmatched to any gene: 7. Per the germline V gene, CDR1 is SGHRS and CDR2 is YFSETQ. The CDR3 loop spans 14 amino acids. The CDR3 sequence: CASSLSGTDEKLFF. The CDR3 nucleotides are TGCGCCAGCAGTTTGTCTGGGACAGATGAAAAACTGTTTTTT.

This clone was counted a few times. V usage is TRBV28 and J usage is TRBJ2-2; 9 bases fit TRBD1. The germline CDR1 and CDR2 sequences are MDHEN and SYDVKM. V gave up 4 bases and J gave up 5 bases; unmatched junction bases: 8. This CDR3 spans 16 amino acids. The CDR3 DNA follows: TGTGCCAGCAGTTCTCCCGGGACAGGGAGGACCGGGGAGCTGTTTTTT. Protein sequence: CASSSPGTGRTGELFF.

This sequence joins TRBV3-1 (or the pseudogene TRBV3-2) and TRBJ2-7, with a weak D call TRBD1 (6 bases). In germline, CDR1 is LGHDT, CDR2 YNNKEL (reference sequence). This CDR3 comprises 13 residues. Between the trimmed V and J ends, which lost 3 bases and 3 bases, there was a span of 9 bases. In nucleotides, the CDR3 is TGTGCCAGCAGCCACCGGACAGACTACGAGCAGTACTTC. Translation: CASSHRTDYEQYF.

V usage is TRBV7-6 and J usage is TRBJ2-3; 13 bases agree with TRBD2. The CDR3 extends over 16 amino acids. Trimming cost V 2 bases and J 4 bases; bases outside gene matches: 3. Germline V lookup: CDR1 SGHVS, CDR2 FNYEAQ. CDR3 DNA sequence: TGTGCCAGCAGCTTACGACTAGCGGGAGGTGCAGATACGCAGTATTTT. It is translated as CASSLRLAGGADTQYF.

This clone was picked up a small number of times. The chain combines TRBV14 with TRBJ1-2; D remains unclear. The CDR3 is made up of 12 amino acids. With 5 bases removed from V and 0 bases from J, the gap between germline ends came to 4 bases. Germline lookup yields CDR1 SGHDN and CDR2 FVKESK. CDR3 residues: CASSSSNYGYTF. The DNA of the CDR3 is TGTGCCAGCAGCTCATCTAACTATGGCTACACCTTC.

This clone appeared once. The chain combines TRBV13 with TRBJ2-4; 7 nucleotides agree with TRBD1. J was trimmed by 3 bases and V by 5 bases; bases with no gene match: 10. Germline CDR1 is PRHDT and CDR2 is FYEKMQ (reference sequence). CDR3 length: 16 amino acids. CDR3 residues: CASSARTGFGKNIQYF. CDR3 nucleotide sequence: TGTGCCAGCAGCGCAAGGACAGGTTTCGGCAAAAACATTCAGTACTTC. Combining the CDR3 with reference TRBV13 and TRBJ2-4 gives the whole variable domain AAGVIQSPRHLIKEKRETATLKCYPIPRHDTVYWYQQGPGQDPQFLISFYEKMQSDKGSIPDRFSAQQFSDYHSELNMSSLELGDSALYFCASSARTGFGKNIQYFGAGTRLSVL.

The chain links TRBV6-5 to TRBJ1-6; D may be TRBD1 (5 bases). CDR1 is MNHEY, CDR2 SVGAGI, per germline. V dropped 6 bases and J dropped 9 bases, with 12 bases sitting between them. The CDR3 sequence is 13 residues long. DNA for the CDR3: TGTGCCAGCAGGCGGGACTCTGGTTCACCCCTCCACTTT. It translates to CASRRDSGSPLHF.

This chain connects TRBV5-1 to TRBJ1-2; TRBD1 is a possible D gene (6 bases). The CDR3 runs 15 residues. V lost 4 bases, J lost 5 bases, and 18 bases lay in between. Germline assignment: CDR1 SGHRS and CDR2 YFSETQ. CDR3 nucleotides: TGCGCCAGCAGCCCCACGACAGGCTTTGGATATGGCTACACCTTC. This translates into CASSPTTGFGYGYTF.

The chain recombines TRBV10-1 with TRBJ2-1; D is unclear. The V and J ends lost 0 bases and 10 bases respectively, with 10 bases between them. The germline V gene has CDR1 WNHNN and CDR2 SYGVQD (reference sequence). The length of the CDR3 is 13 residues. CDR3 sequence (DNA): TGCGCCAGCAGTGAGTCGTTTCGCGGAGAGCAGTTCTTC. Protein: CASSESFRGEQFF.

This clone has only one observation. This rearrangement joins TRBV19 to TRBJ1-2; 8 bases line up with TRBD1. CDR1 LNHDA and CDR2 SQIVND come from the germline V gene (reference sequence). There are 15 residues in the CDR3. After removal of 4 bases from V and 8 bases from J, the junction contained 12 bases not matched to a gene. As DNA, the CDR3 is TGTGCCAGTAGTACTACCGGGACAGGATACCAGGGCTACACCTTC. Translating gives CASSTTGTGYQGYTF.

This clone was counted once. The CDR3 nucleotides are TGTGCCAGCAGTTTATGGGGGGGTATGAACACTGAAGCTTTCTTT. The encoded protein is CASSLWGGMNTEAFF. The V and J genes are TRBV27 and TRBJ1-1, with D possibly matching TRBD1 (5 bases). The CDR3 covers 15 residues. Trimming took off 1 base at V and 0 bases at J, with 9 bases between the two ends. Germline-derived CDR1 and CDR2 are MNHEY and SMNVEV (reference sequence).

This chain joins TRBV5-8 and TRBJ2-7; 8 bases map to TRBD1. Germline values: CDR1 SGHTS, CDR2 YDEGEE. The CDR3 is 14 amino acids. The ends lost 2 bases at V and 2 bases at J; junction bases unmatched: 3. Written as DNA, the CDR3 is TGTGCCAGCAGCTTCCAGACAGGGGCCTACGAGCAGTACTTC. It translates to CASSFQTGAYEQYF. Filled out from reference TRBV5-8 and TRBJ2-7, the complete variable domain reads EAGVTQSPTHLIKTRGQQATLRCSPISGHTSVYWYQQALGLGLQFLLWYDEGEERNRGNFPPRFSGRQFPNYSSELNVNALELEDSALYLCASSFQTGAYEQYFGPGTRLTVT.